This TCR beta chain was recorded in a study of T-cell reconstitution after alpha-beta-depleted transplantation in children. Germline V gene lookup returns CDR1 SGHDN and CDR2 FVKESK. The CDR3 is 15 residues long. With 1 base removed from V and 7 bases from J, the gap between germline ends came to 14 bases. Unique molecular identifiers were used in preparing the TCRbeta library. From the PCR reads, TCRdb called clonotypes with MiXCR, one entry per CDR3 protein. The repertoire holds 250,000 to 350,000 distinct CDR3 sequences, with more than 9% as singletons. This sample comprised PBMCs from the stem cell graft donor, obtained from the stem cell graft. The chain has TRBV14 and TRBJ1-3; D ambiguous. The TCR comes from a human donor who donated a stem cell graft to a child with SCID. The CDR3 is CASSQVPPLRNTIYF. Here the CDR3 DNA reads TGTGCCAGCAGCCAAGTTCCGCCCTTGCGCAACACCATATATTTT.